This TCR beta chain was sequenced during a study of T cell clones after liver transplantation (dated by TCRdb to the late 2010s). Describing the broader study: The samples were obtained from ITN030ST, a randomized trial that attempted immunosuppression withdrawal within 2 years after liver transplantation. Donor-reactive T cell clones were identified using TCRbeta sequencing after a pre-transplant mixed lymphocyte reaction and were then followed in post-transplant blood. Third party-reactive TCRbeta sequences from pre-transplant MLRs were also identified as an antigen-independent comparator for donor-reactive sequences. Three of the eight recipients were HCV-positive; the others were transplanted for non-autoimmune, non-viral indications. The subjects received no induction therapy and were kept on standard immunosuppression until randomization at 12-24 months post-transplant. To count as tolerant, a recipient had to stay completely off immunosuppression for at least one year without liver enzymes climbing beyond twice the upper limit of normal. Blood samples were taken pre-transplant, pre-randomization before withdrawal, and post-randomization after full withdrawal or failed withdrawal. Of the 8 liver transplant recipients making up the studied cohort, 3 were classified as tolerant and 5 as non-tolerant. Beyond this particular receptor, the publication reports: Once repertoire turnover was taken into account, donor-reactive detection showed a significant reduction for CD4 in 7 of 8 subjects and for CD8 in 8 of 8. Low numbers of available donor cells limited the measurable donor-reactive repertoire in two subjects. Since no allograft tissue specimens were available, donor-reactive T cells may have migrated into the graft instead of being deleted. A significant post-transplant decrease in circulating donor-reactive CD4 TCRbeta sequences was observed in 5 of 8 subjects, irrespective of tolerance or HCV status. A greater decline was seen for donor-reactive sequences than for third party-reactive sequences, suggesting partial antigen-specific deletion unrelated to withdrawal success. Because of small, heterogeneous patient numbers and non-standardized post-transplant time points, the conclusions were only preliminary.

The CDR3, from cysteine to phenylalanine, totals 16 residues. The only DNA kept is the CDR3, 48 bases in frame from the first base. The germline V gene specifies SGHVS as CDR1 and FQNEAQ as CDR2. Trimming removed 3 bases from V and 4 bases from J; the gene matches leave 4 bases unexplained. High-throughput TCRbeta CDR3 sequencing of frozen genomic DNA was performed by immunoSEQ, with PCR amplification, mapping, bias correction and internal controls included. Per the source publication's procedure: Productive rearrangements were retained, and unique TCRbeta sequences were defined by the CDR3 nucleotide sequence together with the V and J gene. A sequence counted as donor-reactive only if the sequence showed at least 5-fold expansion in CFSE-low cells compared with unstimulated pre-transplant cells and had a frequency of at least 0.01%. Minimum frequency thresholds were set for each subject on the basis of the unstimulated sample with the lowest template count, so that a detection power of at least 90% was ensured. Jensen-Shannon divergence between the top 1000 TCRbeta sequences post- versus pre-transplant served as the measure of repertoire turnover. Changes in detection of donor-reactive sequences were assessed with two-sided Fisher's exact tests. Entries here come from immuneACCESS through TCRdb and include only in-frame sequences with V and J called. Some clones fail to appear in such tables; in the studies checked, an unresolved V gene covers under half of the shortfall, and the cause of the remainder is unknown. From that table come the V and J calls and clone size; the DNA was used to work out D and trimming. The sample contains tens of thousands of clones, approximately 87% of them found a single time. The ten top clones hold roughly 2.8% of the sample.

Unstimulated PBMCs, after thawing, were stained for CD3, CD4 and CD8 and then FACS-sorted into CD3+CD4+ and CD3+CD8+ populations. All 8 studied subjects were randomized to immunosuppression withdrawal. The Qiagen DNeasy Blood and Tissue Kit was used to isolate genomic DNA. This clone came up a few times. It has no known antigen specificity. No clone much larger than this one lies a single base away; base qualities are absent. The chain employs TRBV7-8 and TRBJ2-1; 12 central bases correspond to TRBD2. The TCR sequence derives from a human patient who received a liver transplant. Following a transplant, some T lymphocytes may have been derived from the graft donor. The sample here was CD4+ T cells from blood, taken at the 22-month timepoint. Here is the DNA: TGTGCCAGCAGCTTCCGGCTAGCGGGAGGGTACAATGAGCAGTTCTTC. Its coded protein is CASSFRLAGGYNEQFF.